Sequencing of this T cell receptor beta chain was carried out in a study of T cell responses to AZD1222 COVID-19 vaccine. Whole-study results and caveats: Sampling captured repertoires only after the peak T cell response. There were mostly white British donors and more females than males, and clonal diversity was possibly underestimated. Just a handful of people given AZD1222 tested seropositive at baseline.

Germline lookup yields CDR1 SGHTA and CDR2 FQGNSA. This CDR3 region has 13 residues. Trimming stripped 4 bases from V and 4 bases from J, with 11 bases between. On this clone itself: Its antigen is not identified.

Clones were read by immunoSEQ multiplex PCR, and TCRdb kept only the in-frame ones, dropping some. Here the sample spans 90,000 to 120,000 clones, approximately 90% being singletons. This clonotype originated in an adult who received the AZD1222 COVID-19 vaccine. The sample in question was peripheral blood, obtained 28 days after the second AZD1222 dose. The rearrangement joins TRBV7-2 to TRBJ2-7; no firm D call. CDR3 coding DNA: TGTGCCAGCAGCTCTCGCCGGATATACGAGCAGTACTTC. Translated: CASSSRRIYEQYF. The full variable domain, rest sourced from reference TRBV7-2 and TRBJ2-7, is GAGVSQSPSNKVTEKGKDVELRCDPISGHTALYWYRQSLGQGLEFLIYFQGNSAPDKSGLPSDRFSAERTGGSVSTLTIQRTQQEDSAVYLCASSSRRIYEQYFGPGTRLTVT.